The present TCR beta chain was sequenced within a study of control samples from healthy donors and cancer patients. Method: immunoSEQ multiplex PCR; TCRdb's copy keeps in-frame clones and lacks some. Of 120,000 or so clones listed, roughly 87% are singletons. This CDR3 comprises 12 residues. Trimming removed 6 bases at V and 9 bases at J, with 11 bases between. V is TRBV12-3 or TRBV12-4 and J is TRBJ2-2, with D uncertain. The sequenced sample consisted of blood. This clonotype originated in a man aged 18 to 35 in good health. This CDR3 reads CASRLTTRELFF. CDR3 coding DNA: TGTGCCAGCAGACTCACAACCCGGGAGCTGTTTTTT.